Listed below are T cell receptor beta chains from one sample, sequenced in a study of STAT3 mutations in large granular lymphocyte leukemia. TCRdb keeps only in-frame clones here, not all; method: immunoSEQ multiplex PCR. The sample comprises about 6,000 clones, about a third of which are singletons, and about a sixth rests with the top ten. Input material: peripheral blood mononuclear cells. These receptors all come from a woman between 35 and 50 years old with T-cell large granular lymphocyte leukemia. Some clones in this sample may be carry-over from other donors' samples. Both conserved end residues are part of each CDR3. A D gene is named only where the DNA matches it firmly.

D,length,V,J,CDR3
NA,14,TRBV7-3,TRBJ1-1,CASSPRGAGTEAFF
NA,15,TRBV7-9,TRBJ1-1,CASSVGSADGTEAFF
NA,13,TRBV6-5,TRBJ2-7,CASSYSDAGEQYF
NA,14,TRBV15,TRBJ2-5,CATSRGPTEETQYF
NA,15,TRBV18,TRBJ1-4,CASSPPSRGGEKLFF
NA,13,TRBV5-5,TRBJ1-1,CASSFTAKAEAFF
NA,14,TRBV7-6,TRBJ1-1,CASSRSGGGTEAFF
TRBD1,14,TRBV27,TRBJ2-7,CASSYGQGLYEQYF
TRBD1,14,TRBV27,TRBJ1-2,CASSYGQGLYGYTF
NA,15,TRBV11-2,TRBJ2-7,CASTSYSGRAYEQYF
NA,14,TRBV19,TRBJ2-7,CASSSPFDGPGQYF
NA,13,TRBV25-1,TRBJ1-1,CASSEYGNTEAFF
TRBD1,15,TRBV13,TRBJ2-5,CASSLRQGAGVTQYF
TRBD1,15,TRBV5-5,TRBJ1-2,CASSLTGGQAYGYTF
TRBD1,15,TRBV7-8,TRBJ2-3,CASSLRQGETDTQYF
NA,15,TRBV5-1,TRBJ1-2,CASSAGAGARYGYTF
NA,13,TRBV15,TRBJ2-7,CATSRGRSYEQYF
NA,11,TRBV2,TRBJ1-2,CASQAHGAYTF
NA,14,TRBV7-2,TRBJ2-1,CASRSGWSYNEQFF
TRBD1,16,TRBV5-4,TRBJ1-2,CASSSSRDSYLRGYTF
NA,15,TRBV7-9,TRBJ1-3,CASSVKGVSGNTIYF
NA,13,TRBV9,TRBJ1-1,CASSGGRNTEAFF
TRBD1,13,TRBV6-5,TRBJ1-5,CASRPGQFQPQHF
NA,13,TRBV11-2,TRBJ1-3,CASTQAGENTIYF
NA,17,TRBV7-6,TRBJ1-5,CASSLRARLGLNQPQHF
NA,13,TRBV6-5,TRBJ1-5,CASSPGGNQPQHF
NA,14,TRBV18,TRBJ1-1,CASSSTGQNTEAFF
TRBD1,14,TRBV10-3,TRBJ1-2,CAISTTGGGSGYTF
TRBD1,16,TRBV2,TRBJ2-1,CASSPSQGPFYNEQFF
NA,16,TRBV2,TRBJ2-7,CASSEPRRSGEDEQYF
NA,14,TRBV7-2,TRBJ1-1,CASSRGLLNTEAFF
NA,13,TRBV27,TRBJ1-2,CASMGGASYGYTF
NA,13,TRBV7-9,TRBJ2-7,CASSLGGNYEQYF
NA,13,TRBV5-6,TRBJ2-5,CASKGAGQETQYF
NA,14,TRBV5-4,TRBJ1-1,CASSLSGGDTEAFF
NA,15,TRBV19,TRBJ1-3,CASSNPTGSGNTIYF
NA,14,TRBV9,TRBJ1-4,CASSAGQLGEKLFF
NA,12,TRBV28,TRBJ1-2,CASSQGPYGYTF
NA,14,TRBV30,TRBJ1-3,CASTQGPSGNTIYF
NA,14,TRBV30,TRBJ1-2,CAWGPYSMIYGYTF